The 27 T cell receptor beta chains presented below share a single source sample, sequenced in a study of CD8 T cells in Susac syndrome. RNA, at about 0.5 to 1 ug, was reverse transcribed with random hexamers. TCRdb analysed the immunoSEQ multiplex PCR reads with MiXCR anew, one entry per CDR3 protein. The sample records 150,000 to 200,000 distinct CDR3 sequences, over 85% being singletons. Sequenced sample: CD4+ T cells from PBMCs. The receptors here all came from a human donor in good health.

The CDR3 DNA reads as TGTGCCTGGAGGTCCAGGTCCGGGGTCTACGAGCAGTACTTC. Protein product: CAWRSRSGVYEQYF. The V gene is TRBV30, the J gene TRBJ2-7, with D possibly being TRBD2 (5 bases). The germline V and J ends were trimmed by 3 bases and 3 bases, with 15 bases remaining between them. CDR1 is GTSNPN, CDR2 SVGIG, per germline (reference sequence). The CDR3 totals 14 residues.

V usage is TRBV3-1 and J usage is TRBJ2-5, with 9 bases matching TRBD2. The CDR3 has 15 residues. Losses at the gene ends were 4 bases for V and 1 base for J; bases not matched to a gene: 4. Germline CDR1 LGHDT, CDR2 YNNKEL (reference sequence). CDR3 nucleotides: TGTGCCAGCAGCCCCCAGCGGGGGGTCCAAGAGACCCAGTACTTC. Encoded protein: CASSPQRGVQETQYF.

The rearrangement joins TRBV5-1 to TRBJ2-1; D call uncertain. Germline V gene sequence: CDR1 SGHRS, CDR2 YFSETQ. CDR3 length: 15 amino acids. V was clipped by 0 bases and J by 4 bases, with 11 bases between them. The CDR3 DNA reads as TGCGCCAGCAGCTTGGATAGCAATCCTTACAATGAGCAGTTCTTC. It specifies CASSLDSNPYNEQFF.

The genes are TRBV7-3 and TRBJ1-1; TRBD1 might be the D (5 bases). CDR3 length equals 16 residues. From germline, CDR1 is SGHTA and CDR2 FQGTGA. V was cut by 6 bases and J by 0 bases, with 17 bases left in between. CDR3 DNA: TGTGCCAGCAGGGCAAGAGACAGTCTCTTGAACACTGAAGCTTTCTTT. Its translation is CASRARDSLLNTEAFF.

The V gene is TRBV10-3, the J gene TRBJ2-5, with unresolved D. V lost 2 bases to trimming and J lost 5 bases, with 9 bases between them. The germline V gene encodes CDR1 ENHRY and CDR2 SYGVKD. This CDR3 comprises 13 residues. CDR3: CAISEGLVETQYF. CDR3 DNA sequence: TGTGCCATCAGTGAGGGCTTGGTGGAGACCCAGTACTTC.

The V call is TRBV9, the J call TRBJ2-3; 16 bases are a match to TRBD2. With 2 bases clipped from V and 6 bases from J, the junction kept 3 bases outside the gene matches. From germline, CDR1 is SGDLS and CDR2 YYNGEE. The CDR3 is made up of 16 amino acids. The CDR3 bases are TGTGCCAGCAGCGTGGGACTAGCGGGGGGGCCTGATACGCAGTATTTT. Encoded protein: CASSVGLAGGPDTQYF.

The V call is TRBV12-3 or TRBV12-4, the J call TRBJ2-5, with D hard to call. The CDR3 extends over 14 amino acids. V lost 6 bases to trimming and J lost 1 base, with 12 bases between them. The CDR3 here is CASSDLLLQETQYF. The CDR3 DNA is TGTGCCAGCAGCGACCTCCTTCTCCAAGAGACCCAGTACTTC.

The chain couples TRBV6-1 to TRBJ2-5; the D is unclear. Germline lookup yields CDR1 MNHNS and CDR2 SASEGT. CDR3 length: 13 amino acids. Trimming pared 3 bases from V and 5 bases from J, leaving 10 bases between. The CDR3 DNA is TGTGCCAGCAGTGAGGACCCACGGGAGACCCAGTACTTC. Translation: CASSEDPRETQYF.

The rearrangement links TRBV5-4 to TRBJ2-3; D perhaps matches TRBD1 (9 bases). Germline V gene sequence: CDR1 SGHNT, CDR2 YYREEE (reference sequence). The CDR3 totals 16 residues. Trimming stripped 5 bases from V and 8 bases from J, with 24 bases between. CDR3 region: CASRPGGDRVAGTQYF. The CDR3 coding sequence is TGTGCCAGCAGGCCGGGGGGGGACAGGGTAGCCGGTACGCAGTATTTT.

V usage is TRBV11-2 and J usage is TRBJ2-6; TRBD1 agrees at 8 bases. There are 18 residues in the CDR3. J was trimmed by 0 bases and V by 5 bases; bases with no gene match: 9. Germline V gene lookup returns CDR1 SGHAT and CDR2 FQNNGV. The CDR3 region has the DNA TGTGCCAGCAGCCCGCCTGGGACAGGACACTCTGGGGCCAACGTCCTGACTTTC. It yields the protein CASSPPGTGHSGANVLTF.

V gene TRBV20-1 combines with J gene TRBJ2-7; 7 bases are a match to TRBD2. V shed 3 bases, J shed 12 bases, and the junction held 14 bases outside the gene matches. The CDR3 loop spans 13 amino acids. CDR1 and CDR2 (germline): DFQATT, SNEGSKA (reference sequence). In DNA, the CDR3 is TGCAGTGCTAGCGCCCCGGGACTAACACCACCGTACTTC. It translates to CSASAPGLTPPYF.

This clonotype was detected once. This chain's CDR3 is CASSFSQGANEQYF. CDR3 DNA sequence: TGTGCCAGCAGCTTTAGCCAGGGGGCAAACGAGCAGTACTTC. The chain links TRBV5-4 to TRBJ2-7, with 8 bases fitting TRBD1. The CDR3 is made up of 14 amino acids. Germline V lookup: CDR1 SGHNT, CDR2 YYREEE (reference sequence). With 2 bases clipped from V and 5 bases from J, the junction kept 6 bases outside the gene matches.

V gene TRBV18 combines with J gene TRBJ2-7; perhaps TRBD1 as D (6 bases). The ends were cut back, 2 bases at V and 3 bases at J, with 17 bases in the middle. Germline values: CDR1 KGHSH, CDR2 LQKENI. The CDR3 is 16 residues long. The chain's CDR3 is CASSPIPQGVLYEQYF. The CDR3 coding sequence is TGTGCCAGCTCACCAATACCACAGGGTGTCCTCTACGAGCAGTACTTC.

This clonotype was recorded a few times. The J gene is TRBJ2-3, the V gene TRBV29-1, with D hard to call. CDR1 and CDR2 from the germline V gene are SQVTM and ANQGSEA. This CDR3 has 10 amino acids. V lost 5 bases and J lost 5, with 5 bases in between. CDR3 nucleotides: TGCAGCGTTAATGGAGATACGCAGTATTTT. It encodes CSVNGDTQYF.

The chain carries TRBV5-4 and TRBJ2-7, with 10 bases matching TRBD2. The CDR3 totals 15 residues. After removal of 4 bases from V and 4 bases from J, the junction contained 8 bases not matched to a gene. Germline assignment: CDR1 SGHNT and CDR2 YYREEE (reference sequence). The CDR3 is CASSPQPGLAYEQYF. The CDR3 DNA follows: TGTGCCAGCAGCCCCCAACCGGGACTAGCGTACGAGCAGTACTTC. Filled out from reference TRBV5-4 and TRBJ2-7, the complete variable domain reads ETGVTQSPTHLIKTRGQQVTLRCSSQSGHNTVSWYQQALGQGPQFIFQYYREEENGRGNFPPRFSGLQFPNYSSELNVNALELDDSALYLCASSPQPGLAYEQYFGPGTRLTVT.

The chain combines TRBV7-3 with TRBJ2-1, with D possibly TRBD2 on 6 matching bases. The CDR3 is 15 amino acids. CDR1 SGHTA and CDR2 FQGTGA come from the germline V gene. The V end lost 5 bases, the J end lost 6 bases, and 17 bases lay between the germline ends. CDR3 sequence (DNA): TGTGCCAGCAGCCCGGACCGGGACTCCCCCAATGAGCAGTTCTTC. Protein: CASSPDRDSPNEQFF.

The chain joins TRBV9 to TRBJ2-1; 11 positions agree with TRBD2. The germline gives CDR1 SGDLS, CDR2 YYNGEE. Germline trimming cut 2 bases from V and 4 bases from J; bases unmatched to any gene: 5. The CDR3 loop spans 16 amino acids. The CDR3 nucleotides are TGTGCCAGCAGCGTTGGGGGGACTAGCGGATACAATGAGCAGTTCTTC. Amino acid sequence: CASSVGGTSGYNEQFF.

Concerning this clonotype itself: The conserved closing phenylalanine or tryptophan is absent in this CDR3, likely reflecting a read error. This rearrangement joins TRBV20-1 to TRBJ2-7, with D hard to call. The germline CDR1 and CDR2 sequences are DFQATT and SNEGSKA (reference sequence). The V and J ends lost 7 bases and 0 bases respectively, with 16 bases between them. The CDR3 contains 14 residues. CDR3 sequence (DNA): TGCAGTGTTCCCCCCAGCAGGAACTCCTACGAGCAGTACTTG. Translated, it gives CSVPPSRNSYEQYL.

The count of this clonotype is one. The chain uses TRBV20-1 and TRBJ2-3; 9 nucleotides line up with TRBD1. CDR1 DFQATT and CDR2 SNEGSKA come from the germline V gene (reference sequence). The CDR3 is made up of 13 amino acids. V lost 3 bases to trimming and J lost 6 bases; unmatched junction nucleotides: 4. The CDR3 sequence is CSARNRGPDTQYF. In DNA, the CDR3 is TGCAGTGCTAGGAACAGGGGGCCTGATACGCAGTATTTT.

The V gene is TRBV27, the J gene TRBJ1-1; D uncertain. Trimming removed 3 bases from V and 4 bases from J, with 15 bases in between. The germline gives CDR1 MNHEY, CDR2 SMNVEV (reference sequence). The CDR3 has 15 residues. The CDR3 nucleotides read TGTGCCAGCAGTTTCGATCTAGGCCTGACCACTGAAGCTTTCTTT. Translating it yields CASSFDLGLTTEAFF.

This rearrangement joins TRBV7-2 to TRBJ1-5, with 7 bases that match TRBD1. Trimming cost V 5 bases and J 4 bases; bases outside gene matches: 5. CDR3 size: 14 residues. CDR1 and CDR2 (germline): SGHTA, FQGNSA. The chain's CDR3 is CASSRAQGNQPQHF. For the CDR3, the DNA is TGTGCCAGCAGCCGGGCACAGGGGAATCAGCCCCAGCATTTT.

This chain uses TRBV29-1 with TRBJ2-7; D unclear. Germline CDR1 SQVTM, CDR2 ANQGSEA. The V end was cut by 7 bases, the J end by 2 bases, with 12 bases between. CDR3 size: 12 residues. CDR3 loop: CSAQDGTYEQYF. The CDR3 bases are TGCAGCGCCCAGGACGGAACCTACGAGCAGTACTTC.

This chain links TRBV20-1 with TRBJ2-1; a possible D gene is TRBD2 (5 bases). Deletions cut 6 bases from V and 8 bases from J, with 14 bases between. The germline CDR1 and CDR2 sequences are DFQATT and SNEGSKA (reference sequence). This CDR3 is built from 12 residues. For the CDR3, the DNA is TGCAGTGCCCGACCGGGCGGGCATGAGCAGTTCTTC. Translating it yields CSARPGGHEQFF.

This rearrangement joins TRBV9 to TRBJ2-1, with TRBD2 identical over 8 bases. The V segment lost 4 bases and the J segment 8 bases; nucleotides outside the gene matches: 2. The CDR3 totals 12 residues. CDR1 is SGDLS, CDR2 YYNGEE, per germline. This CDR3 reads CASSRGGYEQFF. CDR3 nucleotides: TGTGCCAGCAGCCGGGGGGGCTATGAGCAGTTCTTC.

This chain joins TRBV3-1 and TRBJ2-1, with no clear D. Looked up from germline, CDR1 is LGHDT and CDR2 is YNNKEL (reference sequence). CDR3 length equals 14 residues. The V end was cut by 0 bases, the J end by 5 bases, with 8 bases between. DNA of the CDR3: TGTGCCAGCAGCCAAGAGGTCTGGCACAATGAGCAGTTCTTC. It encodes CASSQEVWHNEQFF.

The chain carries TRBV6-6 and TRBJ2-1, with 7 bases fitting TRBD1. The CDR3 runs 12 residues. Germline V gene sequence: CDR1 MNHNY, CDR2 SVGAGI (reference sequence). V lost 7 bases to trimming and J lost 5 bases; unmatched junction nucleotides: 2. CDR3 coding DNA: TGTGCCAGCAAGACAGGGAACAATGAGCAGTTCTTC. Translated, it gives CASKTGNNEQFF.

The CDR3 loop is CASSPPSRGGTEAFF. The CDR3 DNA reads TGTGCCAGCAGCCCCCCCAGCAGGGGAGGGACTGAAGCTTTCTTT. The V and J genes are TRBV7-9 and TRBJ1-1; D possibly corresponds to TRBD1 (6 bases). CDR3 size: 15 residues. Germline lookup yields CDR1 SEHNR and CDR2 FQNEAQ (reference sequence). Trimming removed 5 bases at V and 5 bases at J, with 18 bases between.